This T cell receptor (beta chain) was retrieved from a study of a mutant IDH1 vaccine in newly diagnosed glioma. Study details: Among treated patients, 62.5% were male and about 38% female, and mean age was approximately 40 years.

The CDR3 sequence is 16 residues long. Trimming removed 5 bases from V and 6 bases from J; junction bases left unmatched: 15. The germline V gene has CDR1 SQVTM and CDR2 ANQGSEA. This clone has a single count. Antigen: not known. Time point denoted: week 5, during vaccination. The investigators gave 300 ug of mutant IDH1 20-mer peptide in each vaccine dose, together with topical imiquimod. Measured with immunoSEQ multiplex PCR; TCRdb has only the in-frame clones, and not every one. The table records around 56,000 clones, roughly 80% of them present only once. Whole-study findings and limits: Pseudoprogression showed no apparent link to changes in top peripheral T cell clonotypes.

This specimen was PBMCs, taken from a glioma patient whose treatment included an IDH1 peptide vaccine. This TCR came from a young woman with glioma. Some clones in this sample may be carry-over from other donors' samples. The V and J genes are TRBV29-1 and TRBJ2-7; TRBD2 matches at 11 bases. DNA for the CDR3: TGCAGCGTTCGGACAGGACTAGCGGGCGGGCAAGGCGAGCAGTACTTC. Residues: CSVRTGLAGGQGEQYF.